Sequencing of this T cell receptor (beta chain) was carried out in a study of cytomegalovirus exposure and HLA in healthy donors. Assay used: immunoSEQ multiplex PCR; TCRdb lists only in-frame clones, some missing. This table holds 220,000 or so clones, just over 90% found once. The CDR3 has 13 amino acids. Germline V gene data show CDR1 as SGHTA and CDR2 as FQGNSA. The V end was cut by 5 bases, the J end by 7 bases, with 13 bases between. The source is a woman aged 18-29 years in good health and CMV-seronegative. The sequenced sample consisted of PBMCs. The chain couples TRBV7-2 to TRBJ2-3; the D gene is possibly TRBD2 (5 bases). For the CDR3, the DNA is TGTGCCAGCAGCCCTACTAGTACCCATACGCAGTATTTT. This codes for CASSPTSTHTQYF.